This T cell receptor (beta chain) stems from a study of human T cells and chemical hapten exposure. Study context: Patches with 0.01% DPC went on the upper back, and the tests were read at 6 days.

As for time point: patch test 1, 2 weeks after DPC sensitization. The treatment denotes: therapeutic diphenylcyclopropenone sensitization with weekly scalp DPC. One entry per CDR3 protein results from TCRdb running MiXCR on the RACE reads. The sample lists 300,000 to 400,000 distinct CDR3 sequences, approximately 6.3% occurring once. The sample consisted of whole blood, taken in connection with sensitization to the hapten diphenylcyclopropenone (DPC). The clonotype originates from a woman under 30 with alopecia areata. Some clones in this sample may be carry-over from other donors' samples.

The CDR3 loop reads CASSEGGTSEAFF. CDR3 coding DNA: TGTGCCAGCAGTGAGGGGGGCACGTCTGAAGCTTTCTTT. The chain couples TRBV2 to TRBJ1-1; weak D call: TRBD1 (6 bases). Per germline, CDR1 SNHLY and CDR2 FYNNEI. V lost 3 bases and J 6 bases, leaving 11 bases between the germline ends. CDR3 size: 13 residues.